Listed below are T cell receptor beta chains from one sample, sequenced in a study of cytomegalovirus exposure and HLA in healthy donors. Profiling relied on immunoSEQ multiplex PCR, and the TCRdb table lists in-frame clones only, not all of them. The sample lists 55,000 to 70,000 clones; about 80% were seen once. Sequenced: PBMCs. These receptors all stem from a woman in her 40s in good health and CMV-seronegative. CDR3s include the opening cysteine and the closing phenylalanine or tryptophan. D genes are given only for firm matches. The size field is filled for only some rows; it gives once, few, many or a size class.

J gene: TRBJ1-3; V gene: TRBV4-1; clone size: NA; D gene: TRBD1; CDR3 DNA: TGCGCCAGCAGCCATCCTTCGACAGGGAGCTCTGGAAACACCATATATTTT; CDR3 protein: CASSHPSTGSSGNTIYF
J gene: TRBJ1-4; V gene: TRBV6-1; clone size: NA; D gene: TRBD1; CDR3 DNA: TGTGCCAGCAGAGGACAGGGCGGACAGGGAAAACTGTTTTTT; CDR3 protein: CASRGQGGQGKLFF
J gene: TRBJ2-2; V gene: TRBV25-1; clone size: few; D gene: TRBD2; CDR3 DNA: TGTGCCAGCAGCTCGGGACTAGCGGTAGCGAACACCGGGGAGCTGTTTTTT; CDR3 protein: CASSSGLAVANTGELFF
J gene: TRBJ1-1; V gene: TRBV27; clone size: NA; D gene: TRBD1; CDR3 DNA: TGTGCCAGCAGTTCCCGGACAGGGGTTTGGGGCACTGAAGCTTTCTTT; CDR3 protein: CASSSRTGVWGTEAFF
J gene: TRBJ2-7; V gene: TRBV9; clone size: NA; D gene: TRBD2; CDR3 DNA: TGTGCCAGCAGCGTAGCGGGAGGGCTCGGCGAGCAGTACTTC; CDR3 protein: CASSVAGGLGEQYF
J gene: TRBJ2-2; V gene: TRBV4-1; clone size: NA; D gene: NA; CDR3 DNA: TGCGCCAGCAGCCAAGGGGGCTATAACACCGGGGAGCTGTTTTTT; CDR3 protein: CASSQGGYNTGELFF
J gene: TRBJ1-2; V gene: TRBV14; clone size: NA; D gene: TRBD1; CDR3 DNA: TGTGCCAGCAGCCAAGCCCCGACAGGGAACTATGGCTACACCTTC; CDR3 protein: CASSQAPTGNYGYTF
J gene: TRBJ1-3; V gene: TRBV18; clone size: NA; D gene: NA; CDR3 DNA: TGTGCCAGCTCACCCGGGGTCTCTGGAAACACCATATATTTT; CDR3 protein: CASSPGVSGNTIYF
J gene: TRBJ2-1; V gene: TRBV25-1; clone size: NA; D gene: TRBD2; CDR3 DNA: TGTGCCAGCAGCCGTGGACTAGCGGTCCCAGAGCAGTTCTTC; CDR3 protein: CASSRGLAVPEQFF
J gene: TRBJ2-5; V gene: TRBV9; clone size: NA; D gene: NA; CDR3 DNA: TGTGCCAGCAGCGTAGACTTTGGGCAGCAAGAGACCCAGTACTTC; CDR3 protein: CASSVDFGQQETQYF
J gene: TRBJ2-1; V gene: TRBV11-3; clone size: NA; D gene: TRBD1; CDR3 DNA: TGTGCCAGCAGCCAGAGGGGCCAGGGGGCCTACAATGAGCAGTTCTTC; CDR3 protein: CASSQRGQGAYNEQFF
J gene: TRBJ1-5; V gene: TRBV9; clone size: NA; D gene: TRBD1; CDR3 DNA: TGTGCCAGGGAGGGGACAGGGCGATATAGCAATCAGCCCCAGCATTTT; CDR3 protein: CAREGTGRYSNQPQHF
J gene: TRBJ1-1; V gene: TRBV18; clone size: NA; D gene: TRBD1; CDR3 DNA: TGTGCCAGCTCGGGACAGGGTGGCCCTGAAGCTTTCTTT; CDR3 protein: CASSGQGGPEAFF
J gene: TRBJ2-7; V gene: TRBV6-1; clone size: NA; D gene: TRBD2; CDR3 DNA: TGTGCCAGCAGTGACCCGGGACTAGCGGACTCCTACGAGCAGTACTTC; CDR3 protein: CASSDPGLADSYEQYF
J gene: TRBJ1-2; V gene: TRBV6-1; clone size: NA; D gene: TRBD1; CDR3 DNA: TGTGCCAGCAGTGAAGTCGGGACAGGTCGGAACTATGGCTACACCTTC; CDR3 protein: CASSEVGTGRNYGYTF
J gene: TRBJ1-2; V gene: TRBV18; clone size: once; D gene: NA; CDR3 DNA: TGTGCCAGCTCACCACCCGGAGAAGGTGGCTACACCTTC; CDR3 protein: CASSPPGEGGYTF
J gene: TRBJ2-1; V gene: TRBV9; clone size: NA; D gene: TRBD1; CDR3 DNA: TGTGCCAGCAGCGTCACAGGGGGCAATGAGCAGTTCTTC; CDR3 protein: CASSVTGGNEQFF
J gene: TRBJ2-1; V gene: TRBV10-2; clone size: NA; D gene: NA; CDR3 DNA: TGCGCCAGCAGTGGAACCGCGCCCTACAATGAGCAGTTCTTC; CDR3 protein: CASSGTAPYNEQFF
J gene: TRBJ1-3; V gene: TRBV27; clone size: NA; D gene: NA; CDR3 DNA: TGTGCCAGCAGCCGGGGACTGACCTCTGGAAACACCATATATTTT; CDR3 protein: CASSRGLTSGNTIYF
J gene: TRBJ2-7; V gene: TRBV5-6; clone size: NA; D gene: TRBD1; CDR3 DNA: TGTGCCAGCACCTTTGGCGGCCCTACAGGGGCGATTACCTACGAGCAGTACTTC; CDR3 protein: CASTFGGPTGAITYEQYF
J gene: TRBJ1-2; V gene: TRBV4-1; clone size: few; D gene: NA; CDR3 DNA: TGCGCCAGCAGCCATCATCAAACGGGACAACTGCTTAACTATGGCTACACCTTC; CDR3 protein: CASSHHQTGQLLNYGYTF
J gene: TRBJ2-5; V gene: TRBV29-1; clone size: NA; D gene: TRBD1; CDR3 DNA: TGCAGCGCAACTAAAACAGGGGGCGCCGAGACCCAGTACTTC; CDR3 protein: CSATKTGGAETQYF
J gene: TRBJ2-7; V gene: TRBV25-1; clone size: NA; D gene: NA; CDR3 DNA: TGTGCCAGCAGTGCCCACAGGGCTCCATACGAGCAGTACTTC; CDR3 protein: CASSAHRAPYEQYF
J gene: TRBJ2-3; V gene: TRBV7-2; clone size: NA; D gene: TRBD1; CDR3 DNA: TGTGCCAGCAGTTTTACAGGGGACGGCACAGATACGCAGTATTTT; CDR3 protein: CASSFTGDGTDTQYF
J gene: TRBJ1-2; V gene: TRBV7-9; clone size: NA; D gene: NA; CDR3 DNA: TGTGCCAGCAGCTCCACAGCTATCCACGGCTACACCTTC; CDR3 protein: CASSSTAIHGYTF
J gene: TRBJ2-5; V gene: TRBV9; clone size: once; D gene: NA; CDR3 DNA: TGTGCCAGCAGCGTAGTTCCGGAAGGGGGAGGGGGGGAGACCCAGTACTTC; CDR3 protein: CASSVVPEGGGGETQYF
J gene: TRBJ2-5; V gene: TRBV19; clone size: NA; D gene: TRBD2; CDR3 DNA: TGTGCCAGTAGTACCAAGGGACTAGCGGCTCAAGAGACCCAGTACTTC; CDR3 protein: CASSTKGLAAQETQYF
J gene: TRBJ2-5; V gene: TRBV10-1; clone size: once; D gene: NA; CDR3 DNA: TGCGCCAGCAGTGAGAAACAGCAAGAGACCCAGTACTTC; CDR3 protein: CASSEKQQETQYF
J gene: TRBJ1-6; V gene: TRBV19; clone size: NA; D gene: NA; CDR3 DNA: TGTGCCAGTAGTAGACGCCGGGAGGGCCGCCTTAATTCACCCCTCCACTTT; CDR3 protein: CASSRRREGRLNSPLHF
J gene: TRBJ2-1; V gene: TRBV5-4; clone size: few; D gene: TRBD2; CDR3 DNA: TGTGCCAGCAGCCCCGGGACTAGCGGGAGTACGAGTAATGAGCAGTTCTTC; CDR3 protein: CASSPGTSGSTSNEQFF
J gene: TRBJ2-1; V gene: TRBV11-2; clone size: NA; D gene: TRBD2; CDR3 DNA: TGTGCCAGCAGCTCTGAGCGGGAGGGGTTTGAGCAGTTCTTC; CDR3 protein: CASSSEREGFEQFF
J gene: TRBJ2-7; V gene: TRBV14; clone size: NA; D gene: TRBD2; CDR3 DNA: TGTGCCAGCAGCCTGGCGGGGGTTTCCCTCCTCGAGCAGTACTTC; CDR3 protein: CASSLAGVSLLEQYF
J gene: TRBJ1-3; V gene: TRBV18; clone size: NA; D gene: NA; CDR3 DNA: TGTGCCAGCTCACCACGGGACTCCAGCTCTGGAAACACCATATATTTT; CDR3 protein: CASSPRDSSSGNTIYF
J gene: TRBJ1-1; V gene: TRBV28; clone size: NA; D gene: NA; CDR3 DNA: TGTGCCAGCAGCCCAAGGGGGAGAAGGGTTTTGAACACTGAAGCTTTCTTT; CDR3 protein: CASSPRGRRVLNTEAFF
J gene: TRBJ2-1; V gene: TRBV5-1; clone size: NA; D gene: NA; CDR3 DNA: TGCGCCAGCAGCAGGGACATCAGCTCCTACAATGAGCAGTTCTTC; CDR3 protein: CASSRDISSYNEQFF
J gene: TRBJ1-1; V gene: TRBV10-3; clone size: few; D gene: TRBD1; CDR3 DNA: TGTGCCATGGGGACAGGGGTCACTGAAGCTTTCTTT; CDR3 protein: CAMGTGVTEAFF
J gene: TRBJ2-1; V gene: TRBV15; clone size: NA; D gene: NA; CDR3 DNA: TGTGCCACCAGCAGAGTACGGGAAGCGGTTGAGCAGTTCTTC; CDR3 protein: CATSRVREAVEQFF
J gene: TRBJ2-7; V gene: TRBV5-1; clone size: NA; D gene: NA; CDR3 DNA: TGCGCCAGCAGCGCCGGACAGCGATCCTACGAGCAGTACTTC; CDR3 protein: CASSAGQRSYEQYF
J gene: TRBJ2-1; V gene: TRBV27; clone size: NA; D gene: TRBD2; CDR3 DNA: TGTGCCAGCAGTACGACTCGGACTAGCGCGATATACAATGAGCAGTTCTTC; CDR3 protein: CASSTTRTSAIYNEQFF
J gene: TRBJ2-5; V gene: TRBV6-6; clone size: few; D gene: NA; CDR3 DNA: TGTGCCAGCACCCTAACCGGGGCCCAGTACTTC; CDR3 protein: CASTLTGAQYF
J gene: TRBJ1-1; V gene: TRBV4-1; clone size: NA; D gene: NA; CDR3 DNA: TGCGCCAGCAGCCAAGATGCCGGGAGGAACACTGAAGCTTTCTTT; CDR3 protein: CASSQDAGRNTEAFF
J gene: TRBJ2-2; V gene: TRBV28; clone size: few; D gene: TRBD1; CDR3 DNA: TGTGCCAGCAGACCTCTGACAGGGGCCGGGGAGCTGTTTTTT; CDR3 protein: CASRPLTGAGELFF
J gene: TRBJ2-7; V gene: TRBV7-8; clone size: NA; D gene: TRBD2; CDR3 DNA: TGTGCCAGCACTCTCCTGGGACTAGCCTACGAGCAGTACTTC; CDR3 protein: CASTLLGLAYEQYF
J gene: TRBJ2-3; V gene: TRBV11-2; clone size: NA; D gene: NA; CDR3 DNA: TGTGCCAGCAGCCCCGTCCCAGGTTTGGCCCCAGATACGCAGTATTTT; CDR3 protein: CASSPVPGLAPDTQYF
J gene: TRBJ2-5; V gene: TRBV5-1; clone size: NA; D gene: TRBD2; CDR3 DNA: TGCGCCAGCAGCTTGGCTGGGACTAGCGGGAGCCAAGAGACCCAGTACTTC; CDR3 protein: CASSLAGTSGSQETQYF